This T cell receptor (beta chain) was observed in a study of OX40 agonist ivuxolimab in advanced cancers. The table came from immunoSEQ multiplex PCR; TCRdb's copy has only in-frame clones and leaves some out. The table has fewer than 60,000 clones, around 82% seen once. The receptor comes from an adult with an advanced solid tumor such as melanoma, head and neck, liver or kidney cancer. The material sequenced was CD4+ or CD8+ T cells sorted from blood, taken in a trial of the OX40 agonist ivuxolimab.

The CDR3 DNA reads TGCGCCAGCAGCCAGGGGGGACAGGACCGTTCTCTTTACTCTGGAAACACCATATATTTT. It is translated as CASSQGGQDRSLYSGNTIYF. The gene calls are TRBV4-1 and TRBJ1-3; 8 positions agree with TRBD1. Looked up from germline, CDR1 is MGHRA and CDR2 is YSYEKL. The CDR3 is 20 amino acids. Trimming took 3 bases from V and 0 from J; bases not matched to a gene: 16.